Sequencing of this T cell receptor (beta chain) was carried out in a study of regulatory T cells in long-lasting Graves disease. This CDR3 region has 16 residues. Germline loops: CDR1 SGHNT, CDR2 YENEEA. Trimming removed 5 bases from V and 0 bases from J, with 13 bases in between. Sequencing libraries for TCR beta were prepared with iRepertoire HTBI primers and Arm-PCR of CDR3 regions. MiXCR, run by TCRdb on the multiplex PCR reads, gives a single entry per CDR3 protein. This sample carries about 660,000 distinct CDR3 sequences, approximately 29% of them seen once, and the ten largest clones take roughly 41%. Time point described: persistent/refractory GD, antithyroid drugs over 5 years with positive TRAb. From RNA extracted from PBMCs, the TCR library was made.

The sample here was peripheral blood mononuclear cells (PBMCs), taken when the disease was refractory, from a patient treated with antithyroid drugs. The TCR was taken from a female donor with Graves disease. The chain joins TRBV11-3 to TRBJ2-2; D may match TRBD1 or TRBD2 (5 bases each). CDR3 loop: CASSLRDAANTGELFF. The DNA of the CDR3 is TGTGCCAGCAGCCTACGGGACGCCGCGAACACCGGGGAGCTGTTTTTT. Full variable domain (rest looked up from reference TRBV11-3 and TRBJ2-2): EAGVVQSPRYKIIEKKQPVAFWCNPISGHNTLYWYLQNLGQGPELLIRYENEEAVDDSQLPKDRFSAERLKGVDSTLKIQPAELGDSAVYLCASSLRDAANTGELFFGEGSRLTVL.